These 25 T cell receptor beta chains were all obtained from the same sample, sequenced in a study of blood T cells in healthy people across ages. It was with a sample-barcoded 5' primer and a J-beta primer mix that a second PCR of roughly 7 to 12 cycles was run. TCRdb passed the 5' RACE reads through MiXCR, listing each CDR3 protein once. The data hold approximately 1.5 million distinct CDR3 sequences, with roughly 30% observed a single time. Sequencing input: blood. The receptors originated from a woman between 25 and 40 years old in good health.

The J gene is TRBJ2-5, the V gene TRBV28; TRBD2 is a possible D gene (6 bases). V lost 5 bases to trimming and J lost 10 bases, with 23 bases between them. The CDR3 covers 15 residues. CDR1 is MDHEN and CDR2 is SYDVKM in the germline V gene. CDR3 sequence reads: CASSASGTPAKDQYF. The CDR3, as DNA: TGTGCCAGCAGTGCCTCCGGGACTCCCGCCAAAGACCAGTACTTC. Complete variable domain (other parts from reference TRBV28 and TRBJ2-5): DVKVTQSSRYLVKRTGEKVFLECVQDMDHENMFWYRQDPGLGLRLIYFSYDVKMKEKGDIPEGYSVSREKKERFSLILESASTNQTSMYLCASSASGTPAKDQYFGPGTRLLVL.

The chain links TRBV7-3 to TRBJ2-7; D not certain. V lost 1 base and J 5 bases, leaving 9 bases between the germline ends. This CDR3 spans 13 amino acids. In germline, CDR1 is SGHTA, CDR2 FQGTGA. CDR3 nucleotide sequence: TGTGCCAGCAGCTTAAATAGATTAAACGAGCAGTACTTC. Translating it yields CASSLNRLNEQYF.

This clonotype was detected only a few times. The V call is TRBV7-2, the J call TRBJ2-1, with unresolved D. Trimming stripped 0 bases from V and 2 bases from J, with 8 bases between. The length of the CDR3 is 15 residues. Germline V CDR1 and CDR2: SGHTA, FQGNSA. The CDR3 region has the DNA TGTGCCAGCAGCTTAGCGGTGGTACCCTACAATGAGCAGTTCTTC. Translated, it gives CASSLAVVPYNEQFF.

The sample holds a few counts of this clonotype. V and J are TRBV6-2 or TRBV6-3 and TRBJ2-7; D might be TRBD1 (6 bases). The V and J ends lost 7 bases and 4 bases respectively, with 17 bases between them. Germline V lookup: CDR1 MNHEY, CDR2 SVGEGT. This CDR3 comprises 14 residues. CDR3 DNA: TGTGCCAGCATCCCCGGGACACCTCTATACGAGCAGTACTTC. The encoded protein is CASIPGTPLYEQYF.

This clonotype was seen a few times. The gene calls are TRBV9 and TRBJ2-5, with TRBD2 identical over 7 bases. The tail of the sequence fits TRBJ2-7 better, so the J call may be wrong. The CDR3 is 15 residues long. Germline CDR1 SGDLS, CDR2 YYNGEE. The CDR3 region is CASSVSVGGSHEQYF. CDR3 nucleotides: TGTGCCAGCAGCGTATCCGTGGGGGGGTCCCACGAGCAGTACTTC.

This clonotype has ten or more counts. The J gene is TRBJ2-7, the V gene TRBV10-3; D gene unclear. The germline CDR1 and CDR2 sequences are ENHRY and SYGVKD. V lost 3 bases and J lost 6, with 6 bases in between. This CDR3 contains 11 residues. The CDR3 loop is CAISERVEQYF. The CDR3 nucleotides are TGTGCCATCAGTGAAAGGGTCGAGCAGTACTTC.

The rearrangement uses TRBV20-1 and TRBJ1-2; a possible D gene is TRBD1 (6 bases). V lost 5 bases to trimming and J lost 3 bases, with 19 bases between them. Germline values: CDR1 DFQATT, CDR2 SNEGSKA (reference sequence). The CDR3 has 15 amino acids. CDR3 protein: CSARPPGAGYYGYTF. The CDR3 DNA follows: TGCAGTGCTCGGCCCCCGGGGGCGGGATACTATGGCTACACCTTC.

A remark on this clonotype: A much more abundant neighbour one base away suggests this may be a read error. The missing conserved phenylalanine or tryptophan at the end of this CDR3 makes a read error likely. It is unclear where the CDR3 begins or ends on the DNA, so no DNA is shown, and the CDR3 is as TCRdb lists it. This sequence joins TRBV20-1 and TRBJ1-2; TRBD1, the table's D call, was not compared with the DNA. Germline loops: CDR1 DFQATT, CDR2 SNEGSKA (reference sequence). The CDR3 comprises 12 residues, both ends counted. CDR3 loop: CSATREVTGYTC.

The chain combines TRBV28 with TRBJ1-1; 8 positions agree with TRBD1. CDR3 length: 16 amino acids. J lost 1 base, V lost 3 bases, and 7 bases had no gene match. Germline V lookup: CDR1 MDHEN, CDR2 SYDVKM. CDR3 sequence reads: CASSLIQGGENTEAFF. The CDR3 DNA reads TGTGCCAGCAGTTTGATACAGGGGGGCGAGAACACTGAAGCTTTCTTT.

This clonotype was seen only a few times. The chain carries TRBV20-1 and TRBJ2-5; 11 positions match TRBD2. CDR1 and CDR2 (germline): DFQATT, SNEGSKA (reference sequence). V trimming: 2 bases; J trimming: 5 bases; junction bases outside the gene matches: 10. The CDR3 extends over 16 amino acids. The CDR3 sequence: CSARRPSGGLVETQYF. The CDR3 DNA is TGCAGTGCTAGACGACCTAGCGGGGGGTTGGTGGAGACCCAGTACTTC.

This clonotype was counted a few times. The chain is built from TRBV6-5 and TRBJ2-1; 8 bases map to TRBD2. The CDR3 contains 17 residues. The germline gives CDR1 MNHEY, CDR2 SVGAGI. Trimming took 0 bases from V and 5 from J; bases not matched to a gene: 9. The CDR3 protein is CASSYSFVTSGNNEQFF. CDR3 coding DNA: TGTGCCAGCAGTTACTCGTTCGTAACTAGCGGAAACAATGAGCAGTTCTTC.

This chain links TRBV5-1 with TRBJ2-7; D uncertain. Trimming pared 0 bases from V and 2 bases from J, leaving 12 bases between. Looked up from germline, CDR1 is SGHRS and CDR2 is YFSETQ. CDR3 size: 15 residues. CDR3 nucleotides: TGCGCCAGCAGCTTGGGGTCCCGGTTAGCCTACGAGCAGTACTTC. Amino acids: CASSLGSRLAYEQYF. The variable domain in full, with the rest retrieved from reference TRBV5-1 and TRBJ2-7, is KAGVTQTPRYLIKTRGQQVTLSCSPISGHRSVSWYQQTPGQGLQFLFEYFSETQRNKGNFPGRFSGRQFSNSRSEMNVSTLELGDSALYLCASSLGSRLAYEQYFGPGTRLTVT.

The CDR3 region has the DNA TGTGCCAGCAGCCCCGTTTGGGGGAGGAGGAATGAGCAGTTCTTC. This gives the protein CASSPVWGRRNEQFF. The rearrangement uses TRBV14 and TRBJ2-1; possible D gene TRBD2, 6 bases. This CDR3 spans 15 amino acids. Germline assignment: CDR1 SGHDN and CDR2 FVKESK. Trimming removed 4 bases at V and 7 bases at J, with 17 bases between.

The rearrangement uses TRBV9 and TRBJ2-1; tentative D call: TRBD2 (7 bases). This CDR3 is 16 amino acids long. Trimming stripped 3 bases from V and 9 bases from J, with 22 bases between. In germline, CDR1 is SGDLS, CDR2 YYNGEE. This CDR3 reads CASSATNARGALEQFF. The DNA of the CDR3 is TGTGCCAGCAGCGCAACCAACGCTCGGGGGGCCCTTGAGCAGTTCTTC. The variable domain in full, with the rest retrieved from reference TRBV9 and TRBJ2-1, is DSGVTQTPKHLITATGQRVTLRCSPRSGDLSVYWYQQSLDQGLQFLIQYYNGEERAKGNILERFSAQQFPDLHSELNLSSLELGDSALYFCASSATNARGALEQFFGPGTRLTVL.

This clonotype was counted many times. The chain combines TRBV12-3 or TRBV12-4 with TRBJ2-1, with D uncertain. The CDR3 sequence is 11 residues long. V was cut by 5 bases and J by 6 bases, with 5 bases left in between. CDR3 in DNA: TGTGCCAGCAGTCCAGCCAATGAGCAGTTCTTC. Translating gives CASSPANEQFF.

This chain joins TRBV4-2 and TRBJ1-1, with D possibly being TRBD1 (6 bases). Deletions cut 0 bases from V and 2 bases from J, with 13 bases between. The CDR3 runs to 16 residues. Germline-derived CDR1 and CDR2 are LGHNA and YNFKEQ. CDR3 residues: CASSQENGTPNTEAFF. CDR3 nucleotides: TGTGCCAGCAGCCAAGAGAACGGGACACCAAACACTGAAGCTTTCTTT.

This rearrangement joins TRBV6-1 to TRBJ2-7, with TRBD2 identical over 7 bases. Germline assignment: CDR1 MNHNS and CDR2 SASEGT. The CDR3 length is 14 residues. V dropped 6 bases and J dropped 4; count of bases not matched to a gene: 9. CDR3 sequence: CASRVGGTQYEQYF. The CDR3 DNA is TGTGCCAGCAGGGTGGGGGGGACCCAATACGAGCAGTACTTC.

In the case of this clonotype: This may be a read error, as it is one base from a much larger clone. The CDR3 DNA is TGCGCCAGCAGCCACGATGACAGGGGTTACGAGCAGTACTTC. It specifies CASSHDDRGYEQYF. J is TRBJ2-7 and V is TRBV4-1, with 8 nucleotides matching TRBD1. CDR3 size: 14 residues. The V and J ends lost 3 bases and 4 bases, in that order; junction bases with no gene match: 5. Germline CDR1 reads MGHRA; CDR2 reads YSYEKL.

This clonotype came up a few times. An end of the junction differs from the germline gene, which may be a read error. The CDR3 loop is CASSQSWLGWGRAKSIQYF. CDR3 DNA: TGCGCCAGCAGTCAATCGTGGCTAGGATGGGGAAGAGCCAAAAGCATTCAGTACTTC. The chain carries TRBV23-1 and TRBJ2-4; no reliable D call. TRBV23-1 is labeled an ORF, and its function is uncertain. CDR3 length: 19 residues.

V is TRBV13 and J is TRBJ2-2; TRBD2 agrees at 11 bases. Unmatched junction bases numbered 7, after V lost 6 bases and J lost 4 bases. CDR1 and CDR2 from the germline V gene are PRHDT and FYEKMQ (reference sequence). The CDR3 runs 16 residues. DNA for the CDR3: TGTGCCAGCAGTTCTCCTAGCGGGAGGATCACCGGGGAGCTGTTTTTT. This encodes CASSSPSGRITGELFF.

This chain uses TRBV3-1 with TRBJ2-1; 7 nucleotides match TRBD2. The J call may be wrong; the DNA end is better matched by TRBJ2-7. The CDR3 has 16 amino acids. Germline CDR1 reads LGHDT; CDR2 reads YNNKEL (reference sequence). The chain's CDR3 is CASSHATGGSYNEQYF. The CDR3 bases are TGTGCCAGCAGCCATGCTACCGGGGGGTCCTACAATGAGCAGTACTTC.

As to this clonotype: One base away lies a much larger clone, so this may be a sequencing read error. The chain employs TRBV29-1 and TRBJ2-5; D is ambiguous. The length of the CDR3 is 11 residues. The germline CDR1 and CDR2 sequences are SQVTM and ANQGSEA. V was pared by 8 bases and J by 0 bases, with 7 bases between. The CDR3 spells CSFRYQETQYF. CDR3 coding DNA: TGCAGCTTTAGGTACCAAGAGACCCAGTACTTC.

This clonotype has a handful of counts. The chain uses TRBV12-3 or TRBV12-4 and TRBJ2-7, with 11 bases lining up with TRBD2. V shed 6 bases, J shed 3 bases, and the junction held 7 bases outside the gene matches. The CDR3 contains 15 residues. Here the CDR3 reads CASRAGTSGNYEQYF. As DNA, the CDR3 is TGTGCCAGCAGGGCCGGGACTAGCGGAAACTACGAGCAGTACTTC.

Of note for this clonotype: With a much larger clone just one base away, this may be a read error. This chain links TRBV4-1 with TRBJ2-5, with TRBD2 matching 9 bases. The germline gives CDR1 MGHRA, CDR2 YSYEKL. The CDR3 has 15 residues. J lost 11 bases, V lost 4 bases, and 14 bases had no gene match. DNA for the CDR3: TGCGCCAGCAGCCTCACGATGGGGACTAGCAATGAGCAGTACTTC. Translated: CASSLTMGTSNEQYF.

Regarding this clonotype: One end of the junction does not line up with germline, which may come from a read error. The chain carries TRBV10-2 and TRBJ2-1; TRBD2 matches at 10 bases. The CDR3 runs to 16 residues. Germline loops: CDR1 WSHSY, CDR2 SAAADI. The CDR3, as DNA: TGCGTCAGCATGCGACTAGCGGGTTTGGATCTCGATGAGCAGTTCTTC. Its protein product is CVSMRLAGLDLDEQFF.